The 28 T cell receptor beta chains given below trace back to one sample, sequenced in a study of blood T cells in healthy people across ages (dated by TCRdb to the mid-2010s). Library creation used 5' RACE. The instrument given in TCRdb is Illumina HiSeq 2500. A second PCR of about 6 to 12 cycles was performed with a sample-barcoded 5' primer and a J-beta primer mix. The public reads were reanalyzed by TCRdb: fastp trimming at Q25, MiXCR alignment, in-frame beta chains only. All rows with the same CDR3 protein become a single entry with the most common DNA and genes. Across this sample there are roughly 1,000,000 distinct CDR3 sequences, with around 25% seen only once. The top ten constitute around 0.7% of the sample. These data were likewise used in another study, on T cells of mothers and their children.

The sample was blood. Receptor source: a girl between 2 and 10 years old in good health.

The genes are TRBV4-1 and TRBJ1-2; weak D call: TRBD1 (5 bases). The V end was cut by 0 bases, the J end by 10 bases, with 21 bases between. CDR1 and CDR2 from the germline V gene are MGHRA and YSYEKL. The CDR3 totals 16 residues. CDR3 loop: CASSQDPGLNRAPYTF. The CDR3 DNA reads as TGCGCCAGCAGCCAAGATCCGGGACTTAATAGGGCACCCTACACCTTC.

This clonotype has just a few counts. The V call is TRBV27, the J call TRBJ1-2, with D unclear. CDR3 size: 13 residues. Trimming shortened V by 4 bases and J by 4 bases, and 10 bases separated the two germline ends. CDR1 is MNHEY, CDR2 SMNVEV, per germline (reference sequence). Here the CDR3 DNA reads TGTGCCAGCAGTTCAGCAGGCCCCTATGGCTACACCTTC. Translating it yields CASSSAGPYGYTF.

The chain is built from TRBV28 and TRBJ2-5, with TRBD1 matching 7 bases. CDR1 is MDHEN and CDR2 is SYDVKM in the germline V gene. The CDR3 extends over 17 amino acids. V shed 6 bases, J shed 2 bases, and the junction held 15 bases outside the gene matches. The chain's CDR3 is CASSHLPTTGPQETQYF. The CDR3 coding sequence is TGTGCCAGCAGCCACCTTCCCACGACAGGGCCTCAAGAGACCCAGTACTTC.

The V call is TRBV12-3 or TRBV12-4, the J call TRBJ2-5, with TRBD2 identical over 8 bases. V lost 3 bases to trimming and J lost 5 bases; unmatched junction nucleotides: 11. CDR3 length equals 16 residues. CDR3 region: CASSLIRGGHGETQYF. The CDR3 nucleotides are TGTGCCAGCAGTTTGATCCGGGGGGGCCATGGTGAGACCCAGTACTTC.

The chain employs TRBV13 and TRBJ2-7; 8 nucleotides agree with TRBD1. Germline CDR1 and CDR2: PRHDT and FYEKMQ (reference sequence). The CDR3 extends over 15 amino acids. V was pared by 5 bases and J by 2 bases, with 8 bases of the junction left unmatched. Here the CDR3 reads CASSPEGTGTYEQYF. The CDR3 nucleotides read TGTGCCAGCAGCCCCGAGGGGACAGGTACCTACGAGCAGTACTTC.

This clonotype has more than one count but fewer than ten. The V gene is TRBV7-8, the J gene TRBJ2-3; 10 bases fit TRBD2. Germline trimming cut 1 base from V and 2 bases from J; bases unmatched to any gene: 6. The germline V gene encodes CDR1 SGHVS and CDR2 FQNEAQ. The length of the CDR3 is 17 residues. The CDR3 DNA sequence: TGTGCCAGCAGCTTAGTCATAGCGGGGGGCTACACAGATACGCAGTATTTT. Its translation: CASSLVIAGGYTDTQYF.

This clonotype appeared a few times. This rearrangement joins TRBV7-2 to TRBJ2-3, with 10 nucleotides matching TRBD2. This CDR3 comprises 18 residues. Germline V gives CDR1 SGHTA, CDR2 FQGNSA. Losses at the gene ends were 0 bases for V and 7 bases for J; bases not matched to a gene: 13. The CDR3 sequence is CASSLASGGPLTGHTQYF. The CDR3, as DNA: TGTGCCAGCAGCTTAGCTAGCGGGGGGCCATTAACGGGGCATACGCAGTATTTT.

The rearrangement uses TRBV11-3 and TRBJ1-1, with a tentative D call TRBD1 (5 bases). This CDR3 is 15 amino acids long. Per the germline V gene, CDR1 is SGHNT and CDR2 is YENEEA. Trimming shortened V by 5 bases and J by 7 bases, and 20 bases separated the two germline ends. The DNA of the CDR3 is TGTGCCAGCAGCAAACCTCAGGAGGGGTCGGTTGAAGCTTTCTTT. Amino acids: CASSKPQEGSVEAFF.

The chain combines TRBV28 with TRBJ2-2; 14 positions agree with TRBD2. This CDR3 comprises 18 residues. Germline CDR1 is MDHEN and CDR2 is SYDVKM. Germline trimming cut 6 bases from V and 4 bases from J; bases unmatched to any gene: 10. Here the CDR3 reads CASSPGTSGSWGTGELFF. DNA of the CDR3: TGTGCCAGCAGCCCCGGGACTAGCGGGAGTTGGGGCACCGGGGAGCTGTTTTTT.

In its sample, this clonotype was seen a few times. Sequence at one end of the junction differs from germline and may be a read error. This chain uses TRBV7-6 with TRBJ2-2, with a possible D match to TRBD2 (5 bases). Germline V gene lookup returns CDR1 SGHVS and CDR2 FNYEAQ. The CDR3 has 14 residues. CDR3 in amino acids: CASSFSGNAGELFF. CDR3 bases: TGTGCCAGCAGCTTTTCCGGGAACGCCGGGGAGCTGTTTTTT.

DNA of the CDR3: TGTGCCAGCAGTTGGGGCGGAGCGAGCACAGATACGCAGTATTTT. The encoded protein is CASSWGGASTDTQYF. V gene TRBV12-3 or TRBV12-4 combines with J gene TRBJ2-3; perhaps TRBD1 as D (5 bases). The CDR3 has 15 amino acids. V was trimmed by 4 bases and J by 0 bases, leaving 11 bases between them.

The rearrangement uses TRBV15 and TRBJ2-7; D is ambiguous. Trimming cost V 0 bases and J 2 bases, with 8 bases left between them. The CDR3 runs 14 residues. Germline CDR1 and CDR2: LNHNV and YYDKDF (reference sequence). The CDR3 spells CATSRERSAYEQYF. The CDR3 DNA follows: TGTGCCACCAGCAGAGAAAGGTCTGCCTACGAGCAGTACTTC.

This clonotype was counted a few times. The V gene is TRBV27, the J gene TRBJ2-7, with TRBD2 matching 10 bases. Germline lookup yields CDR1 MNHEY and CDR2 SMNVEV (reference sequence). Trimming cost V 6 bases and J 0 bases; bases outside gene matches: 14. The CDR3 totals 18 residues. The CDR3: CASSPSGREFISSYEQYF. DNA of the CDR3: TGTGCCAGCAGCCCTAGCGGGAGAGAGTTCATTAGCTCCTACGAGCAGTACTTC.

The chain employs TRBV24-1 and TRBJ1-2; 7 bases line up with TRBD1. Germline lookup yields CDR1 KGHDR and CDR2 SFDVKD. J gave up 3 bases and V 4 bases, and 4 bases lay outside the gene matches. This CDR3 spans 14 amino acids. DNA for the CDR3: TGTGCCACCAGTGACCGGGGACAGCACTATGGCTACACCTTC. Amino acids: CATSDRGQHYGYTF.

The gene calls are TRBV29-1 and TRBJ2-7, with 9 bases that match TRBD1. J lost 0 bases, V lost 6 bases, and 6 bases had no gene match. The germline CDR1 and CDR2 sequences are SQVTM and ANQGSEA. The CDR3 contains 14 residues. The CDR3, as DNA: TGCAGCGTCTTGGACAGGGGCAGCTCCTACGAGCAGTACTTC. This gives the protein CSVLDRGSSYEQYF.

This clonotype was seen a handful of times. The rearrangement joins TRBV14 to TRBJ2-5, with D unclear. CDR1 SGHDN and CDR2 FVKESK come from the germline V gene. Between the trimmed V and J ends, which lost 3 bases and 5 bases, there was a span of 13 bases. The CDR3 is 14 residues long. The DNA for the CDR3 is TGTGCCAGCAGCCACAGTTGGGATTTGGAGACCCAGTACTTC. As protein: CASSHSWDLETQYF.

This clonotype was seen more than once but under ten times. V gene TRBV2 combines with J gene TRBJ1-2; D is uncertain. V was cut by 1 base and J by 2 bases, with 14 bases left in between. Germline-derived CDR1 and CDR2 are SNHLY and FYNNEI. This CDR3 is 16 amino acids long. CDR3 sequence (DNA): TGTGCCAGCAGTGAAGTTCTCTTCCCTGGAAACTATGGCTACACCTTC. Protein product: CASSEVLFPGNYGYTF.

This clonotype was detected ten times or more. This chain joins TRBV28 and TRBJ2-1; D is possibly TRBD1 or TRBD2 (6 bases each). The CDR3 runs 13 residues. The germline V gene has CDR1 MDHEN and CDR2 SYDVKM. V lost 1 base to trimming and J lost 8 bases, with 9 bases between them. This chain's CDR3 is CASSLLGGDEQFF. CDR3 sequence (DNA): TGTGCCAGCAGTTTATTGGGGGGCGATGAGCAGTTCTTC.

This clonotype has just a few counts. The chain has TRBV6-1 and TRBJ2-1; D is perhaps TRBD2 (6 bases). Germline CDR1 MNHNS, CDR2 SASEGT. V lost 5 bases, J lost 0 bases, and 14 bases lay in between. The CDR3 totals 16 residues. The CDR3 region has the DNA TGTGCCAGCAGTCCTGGACGGGACTTCTCCTACAATGAGCAGTTCTTC. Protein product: CASSPGRDFSYNEQFF.

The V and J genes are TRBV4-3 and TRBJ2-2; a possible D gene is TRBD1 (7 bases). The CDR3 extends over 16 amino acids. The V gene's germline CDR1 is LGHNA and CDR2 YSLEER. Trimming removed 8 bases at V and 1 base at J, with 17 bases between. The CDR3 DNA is TGCGCCAGCGGCCCAGGGGGAGGTCAGAACACCGGGGAGCTGTTTTTT. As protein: CASGPGGGQNTGELFF.

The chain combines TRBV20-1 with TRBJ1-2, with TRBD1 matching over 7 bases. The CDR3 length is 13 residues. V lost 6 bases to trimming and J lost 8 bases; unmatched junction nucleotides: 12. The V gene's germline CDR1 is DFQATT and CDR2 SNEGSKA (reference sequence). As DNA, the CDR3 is TGCAGTGCCAAGGACAGGTTATCGGGGGGCTACACCTTC. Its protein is CSAKDRLSGGYTF.

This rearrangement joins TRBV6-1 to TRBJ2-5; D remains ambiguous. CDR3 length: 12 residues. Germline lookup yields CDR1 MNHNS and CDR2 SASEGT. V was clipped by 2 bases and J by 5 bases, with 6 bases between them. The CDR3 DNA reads TGTGCCAGCAGTGAAAATTGGGAGACCCAGTACTTC. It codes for CASSENWETQYF.

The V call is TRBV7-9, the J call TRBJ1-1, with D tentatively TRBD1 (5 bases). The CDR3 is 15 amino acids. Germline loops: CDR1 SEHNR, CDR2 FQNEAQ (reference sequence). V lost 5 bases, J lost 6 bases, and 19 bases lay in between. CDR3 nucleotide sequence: TGTGCCAGCAGCCCAACGTTGGGGGGAGGCGCTGAAGCTTTCTTT. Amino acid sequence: CASSPTLGGGAEAFF.

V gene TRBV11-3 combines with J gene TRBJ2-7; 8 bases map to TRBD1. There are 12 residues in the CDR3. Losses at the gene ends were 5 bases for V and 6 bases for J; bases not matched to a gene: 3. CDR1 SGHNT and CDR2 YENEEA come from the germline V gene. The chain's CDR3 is CASSKDRVEQYF. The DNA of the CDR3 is TGTGCCAGCAGCAAGGACAGGGTCGAGCAGTACTTC.

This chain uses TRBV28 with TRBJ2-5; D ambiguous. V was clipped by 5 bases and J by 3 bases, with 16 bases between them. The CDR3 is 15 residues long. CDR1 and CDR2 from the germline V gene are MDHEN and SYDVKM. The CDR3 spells CASSTGLHFEETQYF. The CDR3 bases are TGTGCCAGCAGTACGGGTCTGCATTTCGAAGAGACCCAGTACTTC. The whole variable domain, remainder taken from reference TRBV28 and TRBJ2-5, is DVKVTQSSRYLVKRTGEKVFLECVQDMDHENMFWYRQDPGLGLRLIYFSYDVKMKEKGDIPEGYSVSREKKERFSLILESASTNQTSMYLCASSTGLHFEETQYFGPGTRLLVL.

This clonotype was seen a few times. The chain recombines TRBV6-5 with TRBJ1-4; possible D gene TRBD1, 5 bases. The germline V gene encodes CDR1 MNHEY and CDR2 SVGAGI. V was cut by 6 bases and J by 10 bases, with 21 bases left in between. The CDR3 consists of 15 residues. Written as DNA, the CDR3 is TGTGCCAGCAGCCCCATCGTTGGGGCGGGGGGAAAACTGTTTTTT. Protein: CASSPIVGAGGKLFF.

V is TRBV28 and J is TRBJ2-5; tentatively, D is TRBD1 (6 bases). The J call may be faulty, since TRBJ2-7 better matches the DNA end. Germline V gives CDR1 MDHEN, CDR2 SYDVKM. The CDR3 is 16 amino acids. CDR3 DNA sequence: TGTGCCAGCAGTACCCGCGTCCGGGGACAATCCTACGAGCAGTACTTC. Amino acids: CASSTRVRGQSYEQYF.

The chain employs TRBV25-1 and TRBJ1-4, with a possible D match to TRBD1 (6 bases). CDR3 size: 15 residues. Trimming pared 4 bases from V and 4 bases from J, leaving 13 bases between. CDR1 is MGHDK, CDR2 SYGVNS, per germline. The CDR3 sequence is CASSGLQGNNEKLFF. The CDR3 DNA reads TGTGCCAGCAGTGGATTACAGGGTAATAATGAAAAACTGTTTTTT.